The sequence of this T cell receptor (beta chain) was determined in a study of shared clonotypes between healthy human individuals. Study context: Three CD4 naive, three CD4 memory, two CD8 naive and one CD8 memory plate were used per donor. Study-wide results and caveats: Naive subsets typically showed greater estimated richness than memory subsets. Naive CD4 clonotypes were shared across a handful of donors at 4.5% to 6.5%.

Germline V gives CDR1 SGHNT, CDR2 YENEEA. The ends were cut back, 1 base at V and 8 bases at J, with 23 bases in the middle. The CDR3 contains 18 residues. Per the original data handling: Junction-only immunoSEQ sequences carried no quality scores, so filtering differed. The protocol was immunoSEQ multiplex PCR, while the TCRdb copy is restricted to in-frame clones and leaves out a portion. Clone size and V and J calls were adopted from that table, with D and trimming inferred from the DNA. This table has some 2,100,000 clones, 85% to 95% appearing once. Concerning this clone: The antigen is undetermined.

Only CD45RO-negative cells positively selected for CCR7 counted as naive CD8 cells, so terminally differentiated effector memory CD45RA+ cells were excluded. Material: naive CD8+ T cells from PBMCs. The chain combines TRBV11-3 with TRBJ1-4, with a weak D call TRBD1 (6 bases). The sequence was collected from a man between 18 and 35 years old in good health. Some clones in this sample may be carry-over from other donors' samples. The CDR3 loop reads CASSLVFPLQGRREKLFF. The CDR3 bases are TGTGCCAGCAGCTTAGTTTTTCCTCTCCAGGGGCGAAGGGAAAAACTGTTTTTT.